This T cell receptor (beta chain) was retrieved from a study of graft-versus-host responses after intestinal transplantation. Study outcomes and limitations: Marrow from the recipient contained GvH clones, some of which had appeared first in ileum or blood.

The V gene end was trimmed by 2 bases and the J gene end by 1 base; junction bases not matched to a gene: 4. The germline V gene has CDR1 KGHSH and CDR2 LQKENI. CDR3 size: 16 residues. TCRdb's copy holds only in-frame clones and misses some; the assay was immunoSEQ multiplex PCR. The sample lists around 96,000 clones; about 93% were seen once. As concerns this clone: Its specificity is unknown.

Sample: unstimulated CD4+ T cells sorted from spleen or lymph node cells, taken before intestinal transplant. This receptor was obtained from a human donor who received an intestinal transplant. The chain carries TRBV18 and TRBJ2-2; the match to TRBD1 covers 7 bases. Here the CDR3 reads CASSPVWDRNTGELFF. The CDR3 DNA is TGTGCCAGCTCACCAGTCTGGGACAGGAACACCGGGGAGCTGTTTTTT.